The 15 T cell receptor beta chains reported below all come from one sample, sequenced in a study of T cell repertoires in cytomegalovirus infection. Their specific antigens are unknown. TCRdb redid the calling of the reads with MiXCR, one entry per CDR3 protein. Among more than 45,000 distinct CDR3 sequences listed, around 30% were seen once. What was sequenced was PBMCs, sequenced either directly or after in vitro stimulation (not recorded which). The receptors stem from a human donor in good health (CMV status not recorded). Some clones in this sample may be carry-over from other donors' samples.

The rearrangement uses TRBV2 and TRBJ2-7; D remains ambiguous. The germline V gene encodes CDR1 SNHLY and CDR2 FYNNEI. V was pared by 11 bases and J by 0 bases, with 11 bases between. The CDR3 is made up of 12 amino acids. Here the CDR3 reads CAGKTDSYEQYF. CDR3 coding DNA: TGTGCCGGAAAGACGGACTCCTACGAGCAGTACTTC.

The CDR3 nucleotides read TGTGCCAGCAGCGCCGACAGGGGGCAGCCCCAGCATTTT. Its protein is CASSADRGQPQHF. The V and J genes are TRBV7-1 and TRBJ1-5; 9 bases align to TRBD1. TRBV7-1 counts as an open reading frame of uncertain function. There are 13 residues in the CDR3. After removal of 5 bases from V and 7 bases from J, the junction contained 3 bases not matched to a gene.

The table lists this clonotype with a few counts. CDR3 nucleotides: TGTGCCAGCTCACCCACGAGGGACACCAGACGCGAGCAGTACTTC. Its translation: CASSPTRDTRREQYF. V is TRBV18 and J is TRBJ2-7; possible D gene TRBD1, 6 bases. Germline assignment: CDR1 KGHSH and CDR2 LQKENI. This CDR3 is 15 amino acids long. Trimming pared 3 bases from V and 6 bases from J, leaving 18 bases between.

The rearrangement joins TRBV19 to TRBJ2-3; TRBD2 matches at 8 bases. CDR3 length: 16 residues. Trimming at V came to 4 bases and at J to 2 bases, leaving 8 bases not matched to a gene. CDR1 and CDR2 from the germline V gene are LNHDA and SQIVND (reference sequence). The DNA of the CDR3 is TGTGCCAGTAGTAACCGACTAGCGTCCTACACAGATACGCAGTATTTT. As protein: CASSNRLASYTDTQYF.

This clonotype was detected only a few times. CDR3 coding DNA: TGTGCCAGCAGTTACCTGGGACAGGGCTACGAGCAGTACTTC. Protein sequence: CASSYLGQGYEQYF. The J gene is TRBJ2-7, the V gene TRBV6-5; TRBD1 agrees at 9 bases. This CDR3 spans 14 amino acids. V gave up 2 bases and J gave up 3 bases; unmatched junction bases: 2. Germline V gives CDR1 MNHEY, CDR2 SVGAGI.

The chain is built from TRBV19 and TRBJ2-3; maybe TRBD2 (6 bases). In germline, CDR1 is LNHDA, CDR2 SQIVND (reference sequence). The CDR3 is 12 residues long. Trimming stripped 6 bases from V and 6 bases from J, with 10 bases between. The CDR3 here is CASSQEGDTQYF. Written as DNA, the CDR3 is TGTGCCAGTAGCCAGGAGGGGGATACGCAGTATTTT. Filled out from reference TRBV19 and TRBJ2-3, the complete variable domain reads DGGITQSPKYLFRKEGQNVTLSCEQNLNHDAMYWYRQDPGQGLRLIYYSQIVNDFQKGDIAEGYSVSREKKESFPLTVTSAQKNPTAFYLCASSQEGDTQYFGPGTRLTVL.

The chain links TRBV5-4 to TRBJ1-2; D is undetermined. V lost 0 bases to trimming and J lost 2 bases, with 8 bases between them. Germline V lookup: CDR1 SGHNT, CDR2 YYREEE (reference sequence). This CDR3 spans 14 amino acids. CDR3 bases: TGTGCCAGCAGCTTGGCAAACGGGAACTATGGCTACACCTTC. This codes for CASSLANGNYGYTF.

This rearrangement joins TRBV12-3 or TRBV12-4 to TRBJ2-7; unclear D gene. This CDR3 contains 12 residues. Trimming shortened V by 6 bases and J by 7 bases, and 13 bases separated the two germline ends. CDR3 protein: CASRRGYGEQYF. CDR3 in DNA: TGTGCCAGCAGGCGAGGTTACGGAGAGCAGTACTTC.

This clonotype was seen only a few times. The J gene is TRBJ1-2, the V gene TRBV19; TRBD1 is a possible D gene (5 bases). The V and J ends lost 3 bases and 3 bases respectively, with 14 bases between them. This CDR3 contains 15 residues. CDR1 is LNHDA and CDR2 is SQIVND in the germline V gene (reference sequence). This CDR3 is CASSIPGAPYYGYTF. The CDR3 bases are TGTGCCAGTAGTATTCCCGGGGCGCCTTACTATGGCTACACCTTC.

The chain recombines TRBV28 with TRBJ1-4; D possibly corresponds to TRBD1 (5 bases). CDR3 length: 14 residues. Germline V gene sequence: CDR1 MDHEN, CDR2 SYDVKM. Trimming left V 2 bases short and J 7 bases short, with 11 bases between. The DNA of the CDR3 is TGTGCCAGCAGTTTAGCCAGGGAGGGTGAAAAACTGTTTTTT. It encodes CASSLAREGEKLFF. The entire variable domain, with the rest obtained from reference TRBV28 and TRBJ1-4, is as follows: DVKVTQSSRYLVKRTGEKVFLECVQDMDHENMFWYRQDPGLGLRLIYFSYDVKMKEKGDIPEGYSVSREKKERFSLILESASTNQTSMYLCASSLAREGEKLFFGSGTQLSVL.

This CDR3 reads CASRERGLTDTQYF. The CDR3 DNA reads as TGTGCCAGCAGAGAGCGGGGGCTCACAGATACGCAGTATTTT. The chain joins TRBV6-1 to TRBJ2-3, with 8 positions matching TRBD2. The CDR3 sequence is 14 residues long. With V trimmed by 6 bases and J by 2 bases, 4 bases remained unmatched. Germline CDR1 and CDR2: MNHNS and SASEGT.

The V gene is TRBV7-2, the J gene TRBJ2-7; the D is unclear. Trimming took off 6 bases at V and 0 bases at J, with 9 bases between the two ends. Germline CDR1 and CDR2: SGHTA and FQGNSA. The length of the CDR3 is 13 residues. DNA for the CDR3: TGTGCCAGCAGTCCTCCTCCCTCCTACGAGCAGTACTTC. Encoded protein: CASSPPPSYEQYF.

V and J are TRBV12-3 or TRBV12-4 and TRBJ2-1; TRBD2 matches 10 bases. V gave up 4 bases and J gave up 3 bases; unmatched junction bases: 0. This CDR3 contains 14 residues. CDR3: CASSSSGGYNEQFF. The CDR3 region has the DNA TGTGCCAGCAGTTCTAGCGGGGGCTACAATGAGCAGTTCTTC.

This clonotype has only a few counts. Here the CDR3 reads CASSLTGTGRGHTIYF. CDR3 nucleotide sequence: TGTGCCAGCAGCTTGACGGGGACAGGCCGAGGTCACACCATATATTTT. The J gene is TRBJ1-3, the V gene TRBV7-6; 8 bases map to TRBD1. V lost 3 bases to trimming and J lost 8 bases; unmatched junction nucleotides: 12. This CDR3 is built from 16 residues. Looked up from germline, CDR1 is SGHVS and CDR2 is FNYEAQ.

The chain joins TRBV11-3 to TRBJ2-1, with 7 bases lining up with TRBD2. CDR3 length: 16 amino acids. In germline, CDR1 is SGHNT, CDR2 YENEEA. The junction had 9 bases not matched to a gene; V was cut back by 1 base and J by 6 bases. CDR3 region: CASSLGWPSGGNEQFF. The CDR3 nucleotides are TGTGCCAGCAGCTTAGGTTGGCCTTCGGGAGGCAATGAGCAGTTCTTC. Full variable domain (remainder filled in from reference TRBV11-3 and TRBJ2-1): EAGVVQSPRYKIIEKKQPVAFWCNPISGHNTLYWYLQNLGQGPELLIRYENEEAVDDSQLPKDRFSAERLKGVDSTLKIQPAELGDSAVYLCASSLGWPSGGNEQFFGPGTRLTVL.